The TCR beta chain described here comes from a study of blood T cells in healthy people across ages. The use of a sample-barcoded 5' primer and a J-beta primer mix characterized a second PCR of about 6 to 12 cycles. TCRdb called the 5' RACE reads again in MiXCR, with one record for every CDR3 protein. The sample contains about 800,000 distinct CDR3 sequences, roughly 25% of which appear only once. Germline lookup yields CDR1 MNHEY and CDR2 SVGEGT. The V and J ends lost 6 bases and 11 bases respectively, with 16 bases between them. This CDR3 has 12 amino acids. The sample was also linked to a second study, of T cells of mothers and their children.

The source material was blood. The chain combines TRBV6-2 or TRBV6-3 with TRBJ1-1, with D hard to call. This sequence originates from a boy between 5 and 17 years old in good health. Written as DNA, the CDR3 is TGTGCCAGCAGAGATTTGCGGTTGGACGCTTTCTTT. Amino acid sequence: CASRDLRLDAFF.